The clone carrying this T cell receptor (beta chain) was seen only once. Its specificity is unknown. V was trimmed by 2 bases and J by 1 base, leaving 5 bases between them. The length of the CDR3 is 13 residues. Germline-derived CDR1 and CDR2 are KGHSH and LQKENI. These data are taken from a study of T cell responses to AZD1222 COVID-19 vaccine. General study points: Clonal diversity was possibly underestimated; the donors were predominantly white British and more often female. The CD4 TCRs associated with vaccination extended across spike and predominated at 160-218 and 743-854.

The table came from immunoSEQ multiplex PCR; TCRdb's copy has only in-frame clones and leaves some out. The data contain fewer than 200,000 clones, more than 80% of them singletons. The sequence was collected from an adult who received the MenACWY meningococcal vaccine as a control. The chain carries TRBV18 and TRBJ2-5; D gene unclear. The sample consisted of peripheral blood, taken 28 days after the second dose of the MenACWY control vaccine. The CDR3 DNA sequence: TGTGCCAGCTCACCAGGTTCCCAAGAGACCCAGTACTTC. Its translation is CASSPGSQETQYF. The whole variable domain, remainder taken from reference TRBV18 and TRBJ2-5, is NAGVMQNPRHLVRRRGQEARLRCSPMKGHSHVYWYRQLPEEGLKFMVYLQKENIIDESGMPKERFSAEFPKEGPSILRIQQVVRGDSAAYFCASSPGSQETQYFGPGTRLLVL.